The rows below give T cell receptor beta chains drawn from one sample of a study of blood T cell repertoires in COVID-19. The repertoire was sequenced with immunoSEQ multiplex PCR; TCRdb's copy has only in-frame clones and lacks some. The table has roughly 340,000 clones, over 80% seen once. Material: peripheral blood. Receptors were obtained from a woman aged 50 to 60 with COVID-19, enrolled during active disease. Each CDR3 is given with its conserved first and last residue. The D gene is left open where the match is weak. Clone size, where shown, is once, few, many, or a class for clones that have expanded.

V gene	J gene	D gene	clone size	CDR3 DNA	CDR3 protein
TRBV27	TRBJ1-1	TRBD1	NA	TGTGCCAGCCGGGACAGCCTTAACACTGAAGCTTTCTTT	CASRDSLNTEAFF
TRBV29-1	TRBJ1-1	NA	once	TGCAGCGCCGGAGGGATTTTGCTCACTGAAGCTTTCTTT	CSAGGILLTEAFF
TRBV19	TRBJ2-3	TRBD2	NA	TGTGCCAGTAGCTCGGGCCCGGGACTAGCTGGCCCAGATACGCAGTATTTT	CASSSGPGLAGPDTQYF
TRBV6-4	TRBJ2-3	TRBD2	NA	TGTGCCAGCAGTGACGGACTAGCGGGAGGCCCCCGTTCCACAGATACGCAGTATTTT	CASSDGLAGGPRSTDTQYF
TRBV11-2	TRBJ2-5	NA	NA	TGTGCCAGCAGCCTCGATCGTTTCCTCAGGATGACCCAGTACTTC	CASSLDRFLRMTQYF
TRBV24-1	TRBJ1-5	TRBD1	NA	TGTGCCACCAGTGATGCGGGACAGGGAGGACAGCCCCAGCATTTT	CATSDAGQGGQPQHF
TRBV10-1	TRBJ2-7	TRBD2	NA	TGCGCCAGCCCCAGGACCCAGACCTCTAGCGGGACATGGGGGCAGTACTTC	CASPRTQTSSGTWGQYF
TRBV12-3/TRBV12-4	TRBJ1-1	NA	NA	TGTGCCAGCAGTGGAGGGTATGGGGAAGCTTTCTTT	CASSGGYGEAFF
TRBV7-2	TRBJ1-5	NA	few	TGTGCCAGCAGCTTAGATCTTGCGTTTTATAGCAATCAGCCCCAGCATTTT	CASSLDLAFYSNQPQHF
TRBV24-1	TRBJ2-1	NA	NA	TGTGCCACCAGTGATTTGGGGGCGGCAAAGTACAATGAGCAGTTCTTC	CATSDLGAAKYNEQFF
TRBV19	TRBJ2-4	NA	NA	TGTGCCAGTAGTATAGGGGGCGGAATCGAAAACATTCAGTACTTC	CASSIGGGIENIQYF
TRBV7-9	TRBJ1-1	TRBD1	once	TGTGCCAGCAGCTCGACAAACGACAGGGGACGGAACACTGAAGCTTTCTTT	CASSSTNDRGRNTEAFF
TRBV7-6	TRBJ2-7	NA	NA	TGTGCCAGCAGCTTAGTCTCCCTGGGGGGAGGATTCTCCTACGAGCAGTACTTC	CASSLVSLGGGFSYEQYF
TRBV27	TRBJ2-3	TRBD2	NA	TGTGCCAGCAGCCAGACTAGCGGGAGTACAGATACGCAGTATTTT	CASSQTSGSTDTQYF
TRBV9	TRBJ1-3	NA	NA	TGTGCCAGCAGCGAGAGGTATGGGAACACCATATATTTT	CASSERYGNTIYF
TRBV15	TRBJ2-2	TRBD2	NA	TGTGCCACCAGCAGAGATCGGACCGGGAGGGACACCGGGGAGCTGTTTTTT	CATSRDRTGRDTGELFF
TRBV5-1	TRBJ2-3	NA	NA	TGCGCCAGCAGCTTGGCCGCGATAGATACGCAGTATTTT	CASSLAAIDTQYF
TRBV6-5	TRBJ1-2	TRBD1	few	TGTGCCAGCAGAGAGACAGGGGGCAAAAATGGCTACACCTTC	CASRETGGKNGYTF
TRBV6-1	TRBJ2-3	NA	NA	TGTGCCAGCAGTGATAGGAGCTTCACAGATACGCAGTATTTT	CASSDRSFTDTQYF
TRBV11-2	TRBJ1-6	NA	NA	TGTGCCAGCAGCAAGAACAGGTTTTCACCCCTCCACTTT	CASSKNRFSPLHF
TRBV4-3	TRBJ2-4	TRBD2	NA	TGCGCCAGCAGCCAAGAGCCGGGACTAGCGGTGCCAAACATTCAGTACTTC	CASSQEPGLAVPNIQYF
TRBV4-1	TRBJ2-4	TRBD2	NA	TGCGCCAGCAGCCAAGAGAGGGATAGCGGGAGGGGAAACATTCAGTACTTC	CASSQERDSGRGNIQYF
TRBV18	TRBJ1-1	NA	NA	TGTGCCAGCTCACCACGCAGATCTGAAGCTTTCTTT	CASSPRRSEAFF
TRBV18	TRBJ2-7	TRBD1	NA	TGTGCCAGCTCAGCCGGGACAGGGGACTGGTACGAGCAGTACTTC	CASSAGTGDWYEQYF
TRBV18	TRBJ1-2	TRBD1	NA	TGTGCCAGCTCACCGTCGGCGCTGACAGGGGGCCGGGGCTACACCTTC	CASSPSALTGGRGYTF
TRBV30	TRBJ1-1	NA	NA	TGTGCCTGGAGGACAAGCATGAACACTGAAGCTTTCTTT	CAWRTSMNTEAFF
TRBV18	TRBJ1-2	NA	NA	TGTGCCAGCTCACCACCCAACTCACTCCGACAGATTAACTATGGCTACACCTTC	CASSPPNSLRQINYGYTF
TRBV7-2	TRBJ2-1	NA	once	TGTGCCAGCAGCTTAGCGCTTGCCGGGAGTTACAATGAGCAGTTCTTC	CASSLALAGSYNEQFF
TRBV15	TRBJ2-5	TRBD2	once	TGTGCCACCAGACCCCTAGCGGGAGTAGAGACCCAGTACTTC	CATRPLAGVETQYF
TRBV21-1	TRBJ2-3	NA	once	TGTGCCAGCACATCGGTCAGGGGGACGAGCACAGATACGCAGTATTTT	CASTSVRGTSTDTQYF
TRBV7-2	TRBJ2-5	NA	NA	TGTGCCAGCAGCCCCTACGGGAAGTCGGAGACCCAGTACTTC	CASSPYGKSETQYF
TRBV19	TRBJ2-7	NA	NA	TGTGCCAGTAGCACCCCCCTAGCGCCTAGCTACGAGCAGTACTTC	CASSTPLAPSYEQYF
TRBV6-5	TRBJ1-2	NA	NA	TGTGCCAGCAGTTATGGGACAACTAACTATGGCTACACCTTC	CASSYGTTNYGYTF
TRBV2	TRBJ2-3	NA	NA	TGTGCCGGACGGGATGGGAGCACAGATACGCAGTATTTT	CAGRDGSTDTQYF
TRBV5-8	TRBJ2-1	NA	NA	TGTGCCAGCAGCTCCCTTGGGGGGAAATACAATGAGCAGTTCTTC	CASSSLGGKYNEQFF
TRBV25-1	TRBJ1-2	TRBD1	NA	TGTGCCAGCAGTGACCGGGACAGCGGATATGGCTACACCTTC	CASSDRDSGYGYTF
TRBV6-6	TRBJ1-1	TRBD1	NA	TGTGCCAGCAGTGGCGGACAGGGAAGAGGAGCTTTCTTT	CASSGGQGRGAFF
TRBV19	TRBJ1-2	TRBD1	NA	TGTGCCAGTAGTATTCAAGACAGGGGGCTAAGTGGCTACACCTTC	CASSIQDRGLSGYTF
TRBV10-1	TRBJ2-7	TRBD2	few	TGCGCCAGCAGTGGAGGGACTAGCGGGAGGTTCGAGCAGTACTTC	CASSGGTSGRFEQYF
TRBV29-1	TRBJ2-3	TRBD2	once	TGCAGCGTTGAGGGAGGAGCGGGACGCACAGATACGCAGTATTTT	CSVEGGAGRTDTQYF
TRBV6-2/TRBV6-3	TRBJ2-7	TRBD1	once	TGTGCCAGCAGCCCTCGGACAGGGGGCTCCTACGAGCAGTACTTC	CASSPRTGGSYEQYF
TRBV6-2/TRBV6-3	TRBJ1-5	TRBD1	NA	TGTGCCAGCAGTCTATCCAGGGGGTACCAGCCCCAGCATTTT	CASSLSRGYQPQHF
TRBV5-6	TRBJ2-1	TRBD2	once	TGTGCCAGCAGCTTGTTAAGCGGGAGTGGTGAGCAGTTCTTC	CASSLLSGSGEQFF
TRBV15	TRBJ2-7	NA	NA	TGTGCCACCAGCAGAGCGACTGGACAGAACTACGAGCAGTACTTC	CATSRATGQNYEQYF
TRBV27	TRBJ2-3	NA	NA	TGTGCCAGCAGTTTAATAGGAAGGAGTCCGAGCACAGATACGCAGTATTTT	CASSLIGRSPSTDTQYF
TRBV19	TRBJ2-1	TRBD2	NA	TGTGCCAGTAGTTCCTCCGGGACTAGCGGGGGGGGGTCCCTTGGCAATGAGCAGTTCTTC	CASSSSGTSGGGSLGNEQFF
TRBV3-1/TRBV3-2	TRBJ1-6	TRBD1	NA	TGTGCCAGCAGCCTTCGACAGGGAGGCTCCTATAATTCACCCCTCCACTTT	CASSLRQGGSYNSPLHF
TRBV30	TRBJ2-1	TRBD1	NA	TGTGCCTGGACCCCTTACGGGACAGGGGTCAATGAGCAGTTCTTC	CAWTPYGTGVNEQFF
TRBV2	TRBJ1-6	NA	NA	TGTGCCAGCAGTGAAGCGCAACAGGGACGGTCACCCCTCCACTTT	CASSEAQQGRSPLHF
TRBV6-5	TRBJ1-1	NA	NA	TGTGCCAGCAGTCTATCCCGACAGGAGAACACTGAAGCTTTCTTT	CASSLSRQENTEAFF
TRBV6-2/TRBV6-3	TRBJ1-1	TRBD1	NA	TGTGCCAGCAGTTCCGTGGACAGGGGTCGTGGCACTGAAGCTTTCTTT	CASSSVDRGRGTEAFF
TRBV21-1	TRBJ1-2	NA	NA	TGTGCCAGCAGCAAAGTCCCCAATCCGACCGCGAAGGGGGCGAGGTGTGGCTACACCTTC	CASSKVPNPTAKGARCGYTF
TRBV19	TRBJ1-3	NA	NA	TGTGCCAGCCTTCAGGGAAACGGAAACACCATATATTTT	CASLQGNGNTIYF
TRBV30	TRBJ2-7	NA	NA	TGTGCCTGGATGAGCTCCTACGAGCAGTACTTC	CAWMSSYEQYF
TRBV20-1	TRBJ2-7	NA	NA	TGCAGTGCTAGAGATTCTTACGAGCAGTACTTC	CSARDSYEQYF
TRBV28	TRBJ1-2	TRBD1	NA	TGTGCCAGCAGTTTACTCCGGACAGGCTTTGGCTACACCTTC	CASSLLRTGFGYTF
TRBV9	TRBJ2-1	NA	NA	TGTGCCAGCAGCGTAGATAGGGGGCGGGATAATGAGCAGTTCTTC	CASSVDRGRDNEQFF
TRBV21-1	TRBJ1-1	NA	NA	TGTGCCAGCAGCAAATTTTGTAGGGGGAGATTCACGGTGACGACTGAAGCTTTCTTT	CASSKFCRGRFTVTTEAFF
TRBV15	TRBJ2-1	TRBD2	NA	TGTGCCACCAGCAGTCCGGGACTAGCGGGCCGGGAGGAGCAGTTCTTC	CATSSPGLAGREEQFF